Below are 27 T cell receptor beta chains sequenced from a single sample in a study of cytomegalovirus exposure and HLA in healthy donors (dated by TCRdb to 2015 to 2018). The receptor library was made with the immunoSEQ multiplex PCR assay. For the multiplex PCR, a mixture combining 60 forward primers for TCR Vbeta segments and 13 reverse primers for TCR Jbeta segments was used. As stored in TCRdb, this immuneACCESS dataset retains in-frame rearrangements with V and J assigned. A fraction of the clones does not appear; measured against another copy, unresolved V genes explain less than half of the discrepancy, and the remainder lacks a known reason. In this sample the table shows under 200,000 clones, approximately 62% of which occur a single time. In total, the top ten clones hold 1.1% to 1.5% of the sample. Material for sequencing was PBMCs. Receptors were obtained from a man over 45 in good health and CMV-seronegative.

The V gene is TRBV7-2, the J gene TRBJ1-3, with 10 bases fitting TRBD1. The CDR3 loop spans 16 amino acids. Per germline, CDR1 SGHTA and CDR2 FQGNSA. Germline trimming cut 6 bases from V and 4 bases from J; bases unmatched to any gene: 9. The CDR3 nucleotides are TGTGCCAGCAGTCCAAGACAGGGGGCTTCCGGAAACACCATATATTTT. Its protein product is CASSPRQGASGNTIYF.

DNA of the CDR3: TGTGCCAGTAGCCCCGACAGGGGAATCTTCTACGAGCAGTACTTC. This encodes CASSPDRGIFYEQYF. The chain joins TRBV19 to TRBJ2-5, with 8 bases matching TRBD1. The better agreement between TRBJ2-7 and the DNA end casts doubt on the J call. CDR1 and CDR2 from the germline V gene are LNHDA and SQIVND (reference sequence). The CDR3 contains 15 residues.

The V call is TRBV5-1, the J call TRBJ2-3; 8 bases match TRBD2. The CDR3 contains 14 residues. Losses at the gene ends were 6 bases for V and 1 base for J; bases not matched to a gene: 4. The germline V gene has CDR1 SGHRS and CDR2 YFSETQ. The CDR3 DNA reads TGCGCCAGCATCGGGGGGGCTCGCACAGATACGCAGTATTTT. The encoded protein is CASIGGARTDTQYF.

This sequence joins TRBV19 and TRBJ1-2; unclear D gene. The CDR3 covers 14 residues. The germline V gene encodes CDR1 LNHDA and CDR2 SQIVND (reference sequence). V was shortened by 7 bases and J by 0 bases, with 12 bases between the two germline ends. The CDR3 sequence: CASTRTGPNYGYTF. The CDR3 region has the DNA TGTGCCAGTACCCGGACTGGTCCTAACTATGGCTACACCTTC.

The gene calls are TRBV5-4 and TRBJ1-6; tentative D call: TRBD1 (5 bases). Trimming took off 2 bases at V and 7 bases at J, with 7 bases between the two ends. This CDR3 has 13 residues. The V gene's germline CDR1 is SGHNT and CDR2 YYREEE (reference sequence). The CDR3 DNA follows: TGTGCCAGCAGCTTCCAGGGAAATTCACCCCTCCACTTT. Amino acids: CASSFQGNSPLHF.

The rearrangement uses TRBV7-6 and TRBJ1-1, with unresolved D. V dropped 5 bases and J dropped 1 base, with 20 bases sitting between them. The length of the CDR3 is 17 residues. Germline loops: CDR1 SGHVS, CDR2 FNYEAQ. The CDR3 DNA reads as TGTGCCAGCAGCCCCCTACGGGGAGGGCCCGGGAACACTGAAGCTTTCTTT. Protein sequence: CASSPLRGGPGNTEAFF.

This clone came up a few times. The V gene is TRBV5-4, the J gene TRBJ1-4, with 8 bases fitting TRBD1. V shed 4 bases and J 7 bases; nucleotides not matched to a gene: 9. CDR1 is SGHNT and CDR2 is YYREEE in the germline V gene (reference sequence). The CDR3 length is 15 residues. This chain's CDR3 is CASSLGQGFPEKLFF. As DNA, the CDR3 is TGTGCCAGCAGCCTCGGACAGGGATTCCCTGAAAAACTGTTTTTT.

The J gene is TRBJ2-1, the V gene TRBV7-7, with no clear D. The V and J ends lost 5 bases and 6 bases respectively, with 17 bases between them. Germline CDR1 SSHAT, CDR2 FNYEAQ (reference sequence). This CDR3 has 15 amino acids. The CDR3 nucleotides read TGTGCCAGCAGCCCGCTCGGAGAGGCCGGCAATGAGCAGTTCTTC. It translates to CASSPLGEAGNEQFF.

The V gene is TRBV5-1, the J gene TRBJ2-7, with 8 positions matching TRBD1. Germline V gives CDR1 SGHRS, CDR2 YFSETQ. The CDR3 totals 13 residues. The junction had 2 bases not matched to a gene; V was cut back by 1 base and J by 5 bases. In DNA, the CDR3 is TGCGCCAGCAGCTTGCCCAGGGGGCACGAGCAGTACTTC. Amino acid sequence: CASSLPRGHEQYF. Together with reference TRBV5-1 and TRBJ2-7, the CDR3 gives the full variable domain: KAGVTQTPRYLIKTRGQQVTLSCSPISGHRSVSWYQQTPGQGLQFLFEYFSETQRNKGNFPGRFSGRQFSNSRSEMNVSTLELGDSALYLCASSLPRGHEQYFGPGTRLTVT.

This chain links TRBV2 with TRBJ1-1; D might be TRBD1 (5 bases). This CDR3 spans 14 amino acids. The germline V gene has CDR1 SNHLY and CDR2 FYNNEI. V lost 4 bases, J lost 0 bases, and 9 bases lay in between. DNA for the CDR3: TGTGCCAGCAGTGGGGGACTGTTGAACACTGAAGCTTTCTTT. This sequence encodes CASSGGLLNTEAFF.

This chain connects TRBV5-6 to TRBJ1-1, with 11 nucleotides matching TRBD1. The CDR3 length is 15 residues. Germline V lookup: CDR1 SGHDT, CDR2 YYEEEE. Germline trimming cut 2 bases from V and 4 bases from J; bases unmatched to any gene: 4. The CDR3 loop reads CASSFLGTGGTEAFF. The CDR3 DNA sequence: TGTGCCAGCAGCTTCCTCGGGACAGGGGGCACTGAAGCTTTCTTT.

V and J are TRBV6-1 and TRBJ1-2, with 7 nucleotides matching TRBD1. CDR1 MNHNS and CDR2 SASEGT come from the germline V gene. Trimming removed 6 bases from V and 5 bases from J; junction bases left unmatched: 12. The CDR3 length is 15 residues. The CDR3 DNA reads as TGTGCCAGCAGGAGCACCCCGGGACAGCCTTATGGCTACACCTTC. This translates into CASRSTPGQPYGYTF.

The rearrangement links TRBV11-2 to TRBJ2-5, with 8 bases fitting TRBD2. Germline CDR1 is SGHAT and CDR2 is FQNNGV. The CDR3 is 17 residues long. V shed 1 base, J shed 0 bases, and the junction held 7 bases outside the gene matches. The CDR3 nucleotides read TGTGCCAGCAGCTTAGTAGGTGTAGCGGGAAACCAAGAGACCCAGTACTTC. Its protein product is CASSLVGVAGNQETQYF.

This rearrangement joins TRBV7-9 to TRBJ1-1; 8 bases match TRBD1. With V trimmed by 5 bases and J by 4 bases, 6 bases remained unmatched. The germline CDR1 and CDR2 sequences are SEHNR and FQNEAQ (reference sequence). The CDR3 length is 14 residues. CDR3 amino acids: CASSRQGSSTEAFF. The CDR3 DNA reads TGTGCCAGCAGCCGACAGGGGTCGAGCACTGAAGCTTTCTTT.

As for this clone: Other DNA sequences of this sample code for an identical CDR3. The V gene is TRBV5-1, the J gene TRBJ2-7, with 8 bases matching TRBD1. Looked up from germline, CDR1 is SGHRS and CDR2 is YFSETQ. This CDR3 comprises 15 residues. Losses at the gene ends were 4 bases for V and 4 bases for J; bases not matched to a gene: 10. This CDR3 reads CASSLGGQGPYEQYF. DNA for the CDR3: TGCGCCAGCAGCCTTGGCGGACAGGGACCGTACGAGCAGTACTTC.

This clone was seen a single time. DNA of the CDR3: TGTGCCAGCAGCTTAGATGGGAGACTAGCGGGGGAGAGCTACAATGAGCAGTTCTTC. Its protein is CASSLDGRLAGESYNEQFF. This chain uses TRBV11-2 with TRBJ2-1, with 12 nucleotides matching TRBD2. The length of the CDR3 is 19 residues. CDR1 and CDR2 (germline): SGHAT, FQNNGV. With 0 bases clipped from V and 3 bases from J, the junction kept 9 bases outside the gene matches.

The chain uses TRBV18 and TRBJ2-1; possibly TRBD2 for D (5 bases). CDR1 is KGHSH and CDR2 is LQKENI in the germline V gene. CDR3 length: 15 residues. V dropped 1 base and J dropped 6 bases, with 13 bases sitting between them. The CDR3 sequence: CASSPREGRINEQFF. The CDR3 DNA sequence: TGTGCCAGCTCACCACGGGAAGGGAGAATCAATGAGCAGTTCTTC.

This rearrangement joins TRBV6-1 to TRBJ2-4, with 15 nucleotides matching TRBD2. The J segment lost 8 bases and the V segment lost 4 bases, leaving 3 bases of the junction unmatched. The length of the CDR3 is 15 residues. Germline CDR1 is MNHNS and CDR2 is SASEGT. The CDR3 DNA sequence: TGTGCCAGCAGTGGGACTAGCGGGGGGGCGGACATTCAGTACTTC. It yields the protein CASSGTSGGADIQYF.

V usage is TRBV25-1 and J usage is TRBJ1-4, with D tentatively TRBD1 (6 bases). CDR1 is MGHDK and CDR2 is SYGVNS in the germline V gene. Deletions cut 4 bases from V and 8 bases from J, with 14 bases between. This CDR3 region has 14 residues. The CDR3: CASSGSGVMEKLFF. The CDR3 DNA follows: TGTGCCAGCAGTGGTTCAGGGGTCATGGAAAAACTGTTTTTT. The whole variable domain, remainder taken from reference TRBV25-1 and TRBJ1-4, is EADIYQTPRYLVIGTGKKITLECSQTMGHDKMYWYQQDPGMELHLIHYSYGVNSTEKGDLSSESTVSRIRTEHFPLTLESARPSHTSQYLCASSGSGVMEKLFFGSGTQLSVL.

The chain has TRBV19 and TRBJ1-1, with D unclear. This CDR3 is built from 12 residues. V lost 5 bases and J 5 bases, leaving 9 bases between the germline ends. Looked up from germline, CDR1 is LNHDA and CDR2 is SQIVND (reference sequence). The CDR3 reads CASSAVRTEAFF. Here the CDR3 DNA reads TGTGCCAGTAGTGCGGTGCGGACTGAAGCTTTCTTT.

This chain uses TRBV11-2 with TRBJ1-4; the D gene is possibly TRBD1 (5 bases). Trimming stripped 4 bases from V and 4 bases from J, with 13 bases between. The CDR3 totals 15 residues. Germline V gene data show CDR1 as SGHAT and CDR2 as FQNNGV. The CDR3 is CASSSLGLNNEKLFF. The CDR3 coding sequence is TGTGCCAGCAGCTCGTTGGGACTCAATAATGAAAAACTGTTTTTT. The whole variable domain, filled in from reference TRBV11-2 and TRBJ1-4, reads EAGVAQSPRYKIIEKRQSVAFWCNPISGHATLYWYQQILGQGPKLLIQFQNNGVVDDSQLPKDRFSAERLKGVDSTLKIQPAKLEDSAVYLCASSSLGLNNEKLFFGSGTQLSVL.

Only one count was recorded for this clone. The V call is TRBV14, the J call TRBJ1-1; 8 bases align to TRBD1. The J segment lost 11 bases and the V segment lost 1 base, leaving 9 bases of the junction unmatched. The CDR3 runs 14 residues. Looked up from germline, CDR1 is SGHDN and CDR2 is FVKESK. The CDR3 sequence is CASSQVWATGVAFF. CDR3 DNA: TGTGCCAGCAGCCAAGTTTGGGCGACAGGGGTCGCTTTCTTT.

The gene calls are TRBV27 and TRBJ1-4; 7 bases fit TRBD1. The CDR3 loop spans 15 amino acids. V was pared by 5 bases and J by 8 bases, with 11 bases of the junction left unmatched. Per germline, CDR1 MNHEY and CDR2 SMNVEV (reference sequence). The CDR3 loop reads CASSRLTGREEKLFF. The CDR3 DNA sequence: TGTGCCAGCAGTCGCCTGACAGGGCGGGAAGAAAAACTGTTTTTT.

The J gene is TRBJ2-1, the V gene TRBV20-1; no reliable D call. Germline lookup yields CDR1 DFQATT and CDR2 SNEGSKA (reference sequence). Trimming took off 4 bases at V and 3 bases at J, with 4 bases between the two ends. CDR3 length: 11 amino acids. The CDR3 DNA is TGCAGTGCTATTAACTACAATGAGCAGTTCTTC. This translates into CSAINYNEQFF.

The chain carries TRBV18 and TRBJ1-5, with D perhaps matching TRBD1 (5 bases). V lost 3 bases to trimming and J lost 6 bases, with 9 bases between them. The CDR3 sequence is 13 residues long. From germline, CDR1 is KGHSH and CDR2 LQKENI. CDR3: CASSPEGSQPQHF. The CDR3 DNA follows: TGTGCCAGCTCACCGGAGGGGTCTCAGCCCCAGCATTTT. Full variable domain (missing parts from reference TRBV18 and TRBJ1-5): NAGVMQNPRHLVRRRGQEARLRCSPMKGHSHVYWYRQLPEEGLKFMVYLQKENIIDESGMPKERFSAEFPKEGPSILRIQQVVRGDSAAYFCASSPEGSQPQHFGDGTRLSIL.

A few counts support this clone. The chain carries TRBV6-1 and TRBJ1-2, with a possible D match to TRBD1 (5 bases). Germline-derived CDR1 and CDR2 are MNHNS and SASEGT. The CDR3 is 14 amino acids. Deletions cut 0 bases from V and 4 bases from J, with 9 bases between. The DNA of the CDR3 is TGTGCCAGCAGTGAAGCAGGACAACCCTATGGCTACACCTTC. It specifies CASSEAGQPYGYTF.

On this clone itself: A read error may produce the germline difference seen at one junction end. The V call is TRBV18, the J call TRBJ1-4, with D maybe TRBD1 (6 bases). Per germline, CDR1 KGHSH and CDR2 LQKENI. The CDR3 covers 13 residues. CDR3 coding DNA: TGTGCCAGCTCACAACAGGGCGATGAAAAACTGCTTTTT. Residues: CASSQQGDEKLLF.